This T cell receptor beta chain appears in the sequencing data of a study of regulatory T cells in long-lasting Graves disease. Time point here: persistent/refractory GD, antithyroid drugs over 5 years with positive TRAb. There was RNA extracted from PBMCs, and the TCR library was made from it. Points on this clonotype: Its target is not known. In this CDR3 the conserved last residue, phenylalanine or tryptophan, is missing, so a read error is likely.

Arm-PCR of CDR3 regions and iRepertoire HTBI primers were used to build TCR beta libraries. One entry per CDR3 protein, called by TCRdb with MiXCR from the multiplex PCR reads. The top ten clones hold around 26% of a sample with some 450,000 distinct CDR3 sequences, less than 25% of them seen once. Overall study findings and caveats: Graves' patients with persistent disease showed TCR diversity lower than patients newly diagnosed.

This sequence was found in a female donor with Graves disease. Sequencing was performed on peripheral blood mononuclear cells (PBMCs), taken when the disease was refractory, from a patient treated with antithyroid drugs.

The DNA for the CDR3 is TGTGCCAGCAGGCGGGACAGGGCAAACACTGAAGCTTTCTCT. Translation: CASRRDRANTEAFS. The chain employs TRBV27 and TRBJ1-1; 9 nucleotides match TRBD1. The junction had 4 bases not matched to a gene; V was cut back by 6 bases and J by 2 bases. The CDR3 has 14 residues. The germline CDR1 and CDR2 sequences are MNHEY and SMNVEV (reference sequence).